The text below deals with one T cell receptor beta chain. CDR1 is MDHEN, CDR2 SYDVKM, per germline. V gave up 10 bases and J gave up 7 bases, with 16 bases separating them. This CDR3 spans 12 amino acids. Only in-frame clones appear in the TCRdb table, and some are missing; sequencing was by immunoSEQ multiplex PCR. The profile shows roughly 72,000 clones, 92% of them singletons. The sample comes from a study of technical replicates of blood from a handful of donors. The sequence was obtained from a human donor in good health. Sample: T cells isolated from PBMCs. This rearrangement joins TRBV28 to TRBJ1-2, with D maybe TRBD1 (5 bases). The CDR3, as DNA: TGTGCCACGGTCGGGGGAAGTAGTGGCTACACCTTC. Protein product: CATVGGSSGYTF.